This T cell receptor (beta chain) was recovered during a study of T cell changes during pregnancy in multiple sclerosis. Sequencing was performed with immunoSEQ multiplex PCR; in TCRdb, only in-frame clones are kept and a portion is missing. The repertoire holds roughly 72,000 clones, with 85% to 95% as singletons. Germline assignment: CDR1 MDHEN and CDR2 SYDVKM. V lost 5 bases, J lost 5 bases, and 11 bases stayed unmatched. The CDR3 loop spans 17 amino acids. The source is a female donor with multiple sclerosis, enrolled in a pregnancy study. The specimen comprised CD4+ T cells from peripheral blood mononuclear cells, sampled after pregnancy. The chain combines TRBV28 with TRBJ2-2; 10 bases map to TRBD2. The CDR3 region has the DNA TGTGCCAGCAGTATATATTCTAGCGGGAGTTGGACCGGGGAGCTGTTTTTT. This encodes CASSIYSSGSWTGELFF. Together with reference TRBV28 and TRBJ2-2, the CDR3 gives the full variable domain: DVKVTQSSRYLVKRTGEKVFLECVQDMDHENMFWYRQDPGLGLRLIYFSYDVKMKEKGDIPEGYSVSREKKERFSLILESASTNQTSMYLCASSIYSSGSWTGELFFGEGSRLTVL.